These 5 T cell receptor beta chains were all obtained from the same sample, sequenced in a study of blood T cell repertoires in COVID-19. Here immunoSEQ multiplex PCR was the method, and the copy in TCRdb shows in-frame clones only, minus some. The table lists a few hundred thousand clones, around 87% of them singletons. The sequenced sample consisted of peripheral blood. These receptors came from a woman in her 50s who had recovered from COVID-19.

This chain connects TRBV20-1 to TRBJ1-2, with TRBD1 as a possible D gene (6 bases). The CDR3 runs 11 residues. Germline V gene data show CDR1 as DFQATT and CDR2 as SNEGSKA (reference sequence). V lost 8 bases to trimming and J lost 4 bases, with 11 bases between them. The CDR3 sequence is CSTAGVYGYTF. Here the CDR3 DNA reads TGCAGTACGGCAGGGGTCTATGGCTACACCTTC.

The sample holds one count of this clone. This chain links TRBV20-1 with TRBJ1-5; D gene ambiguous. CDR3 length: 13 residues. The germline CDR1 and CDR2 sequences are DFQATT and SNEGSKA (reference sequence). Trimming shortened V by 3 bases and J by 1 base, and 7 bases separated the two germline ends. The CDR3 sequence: CSASRRSNQPQHF. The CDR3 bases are TGCAGTGCTAGTAGGAGGAGCAATCAGCCCCAGCATTTT.

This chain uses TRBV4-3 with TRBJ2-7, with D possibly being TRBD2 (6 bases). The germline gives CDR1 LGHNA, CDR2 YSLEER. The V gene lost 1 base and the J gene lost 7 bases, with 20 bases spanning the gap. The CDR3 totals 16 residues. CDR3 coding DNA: TGCGCCAGCAGCCAAGGATACGGGACGAGGGAGGAGGAGCAGTACTTC. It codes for CASSQGYGTREEEQYF.

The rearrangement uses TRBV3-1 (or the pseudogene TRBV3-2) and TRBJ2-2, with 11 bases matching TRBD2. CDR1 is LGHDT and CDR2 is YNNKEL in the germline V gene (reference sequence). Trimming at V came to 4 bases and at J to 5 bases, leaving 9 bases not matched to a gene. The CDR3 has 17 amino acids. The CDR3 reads CASSRSSGGSSTGELFF. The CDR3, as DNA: TGTGCCAGCAGCCGTTCTAGCGGGGGGTCGTCGACCGGGGAGCTGTTTTTT.

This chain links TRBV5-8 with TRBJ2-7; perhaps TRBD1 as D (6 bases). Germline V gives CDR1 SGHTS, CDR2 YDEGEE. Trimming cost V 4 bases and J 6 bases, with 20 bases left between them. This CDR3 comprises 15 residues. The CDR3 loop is CASSPGEGDWGEQYF. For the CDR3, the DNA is TGTGCCAGCAGCCCCGGCGAGGGGGATTGGGGCGAGCAGTACTTC.